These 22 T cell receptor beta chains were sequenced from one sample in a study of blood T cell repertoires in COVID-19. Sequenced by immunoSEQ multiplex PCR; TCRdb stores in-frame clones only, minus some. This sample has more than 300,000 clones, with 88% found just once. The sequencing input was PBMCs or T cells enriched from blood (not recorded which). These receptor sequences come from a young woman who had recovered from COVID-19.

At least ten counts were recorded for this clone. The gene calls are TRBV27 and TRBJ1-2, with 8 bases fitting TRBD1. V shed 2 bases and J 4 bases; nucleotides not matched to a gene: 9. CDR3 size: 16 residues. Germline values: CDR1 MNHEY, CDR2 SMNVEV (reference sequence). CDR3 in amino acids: CASSLRGQGAAYGYTF. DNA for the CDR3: TGTGCCAGCAGTTTAAGAGGGCAGGGGGCAGCCTATGGCTACACCTTC.

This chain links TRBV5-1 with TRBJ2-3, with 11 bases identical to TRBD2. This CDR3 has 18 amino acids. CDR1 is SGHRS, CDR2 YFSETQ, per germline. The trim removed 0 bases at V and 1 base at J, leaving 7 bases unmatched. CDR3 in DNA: TGCGCCAGCAGCTTGGGTAGCGGGGGGGCCCGGGGCACAGATACGCAGTATTTT. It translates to CASSLGSGGARGTDTQYF.

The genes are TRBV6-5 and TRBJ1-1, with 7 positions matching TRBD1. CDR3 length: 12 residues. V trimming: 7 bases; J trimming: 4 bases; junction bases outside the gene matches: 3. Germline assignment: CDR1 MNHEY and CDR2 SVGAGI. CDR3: CASIQGGTEAFF. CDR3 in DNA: TGTGCCAGCATCCAGGGGGGCACTGAAGCTTTCTTT.

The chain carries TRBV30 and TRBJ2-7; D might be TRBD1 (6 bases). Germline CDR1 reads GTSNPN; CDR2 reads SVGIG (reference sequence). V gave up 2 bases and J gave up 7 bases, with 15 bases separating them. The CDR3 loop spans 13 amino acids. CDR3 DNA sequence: TGTGCCTGGAGTCGGGACACCGTGGGAGAGCAGTACTTC. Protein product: CAWSRDTVGEQYF.

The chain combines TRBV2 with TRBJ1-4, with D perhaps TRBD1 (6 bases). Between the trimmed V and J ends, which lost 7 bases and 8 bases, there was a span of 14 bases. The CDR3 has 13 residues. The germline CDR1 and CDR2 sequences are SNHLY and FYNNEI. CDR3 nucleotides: TGTGCCAGCACACTACAGGGAGGGGAAAAACTGTTTTTT. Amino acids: CASTLQGGEKLFF.

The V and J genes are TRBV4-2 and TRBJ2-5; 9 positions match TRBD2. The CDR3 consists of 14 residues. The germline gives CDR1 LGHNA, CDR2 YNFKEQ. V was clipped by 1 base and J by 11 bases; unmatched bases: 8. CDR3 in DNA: TGTGCCAGCAGCCAAGGGTTGGAAGCGGGGGGACAGTACTTC. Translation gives CASSQGLEAGGQYF.

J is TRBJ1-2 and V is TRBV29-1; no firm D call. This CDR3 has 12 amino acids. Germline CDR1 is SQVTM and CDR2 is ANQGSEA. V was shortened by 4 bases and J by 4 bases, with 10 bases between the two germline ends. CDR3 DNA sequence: TGCAGCGTTGGTCCGGGTCCCTATGGCTACACCTTC. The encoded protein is CSVGPGPYGYTF.

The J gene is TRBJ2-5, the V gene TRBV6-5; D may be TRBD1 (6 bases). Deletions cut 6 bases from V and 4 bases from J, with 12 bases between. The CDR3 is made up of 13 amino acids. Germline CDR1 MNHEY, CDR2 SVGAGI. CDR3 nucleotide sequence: TGTGCCAGCAGCCGAGGACAGATAGAGACCCAGTACTTC. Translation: CASSRGQIETQYF.

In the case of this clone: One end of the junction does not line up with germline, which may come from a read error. CDR3 sequence (DNA): TGCGCCAACAGCTTAAGACAGCAAGAGACCCAGTACTTC. Translating gives CANSLRQQETQYF. The V call is TRBV5-1, the J call TRBJ2-5, with a tentative D call TRBD1 (5 bases). Germline V gene sequence: CDR1 SGHRS, CDR2 YFSETQ. The CDR3 is made up of 13 amino acids. The whole variable domain, remainder taken from reference TRBV5-1 and TRBJ2-5, is KAGVTQTPRYLIKTRGQQVTLSCSPISGHRSVSWYQQTPGQGLQFLFEYFSETQRNKGNFPGRFSGRQFSNSRSEMNVSTLELGDSALYLCANSLRQQETQYFGPGTRLLVL.

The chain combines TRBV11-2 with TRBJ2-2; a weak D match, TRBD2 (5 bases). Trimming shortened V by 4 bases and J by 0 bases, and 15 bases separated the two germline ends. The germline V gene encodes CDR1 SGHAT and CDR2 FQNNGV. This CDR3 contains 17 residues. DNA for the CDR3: TGTGCCAGCAGCTCGGGATTAGCGCTGACGAACACCGGGGAGCTGTTTTTT. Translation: CASSSGLALTNTGELFF. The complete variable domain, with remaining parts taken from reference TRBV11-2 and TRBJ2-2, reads EAGVAQSPRYKIIEKRQSVAFWCNPISGHATLYWYQQILGQGPKLLIQFQNNGVVDDSQLPKDRFSAERLKGVDSTLKIQPAKLEDSAVYLCASSSGLALTNTGELFFGEGSRLTVL.

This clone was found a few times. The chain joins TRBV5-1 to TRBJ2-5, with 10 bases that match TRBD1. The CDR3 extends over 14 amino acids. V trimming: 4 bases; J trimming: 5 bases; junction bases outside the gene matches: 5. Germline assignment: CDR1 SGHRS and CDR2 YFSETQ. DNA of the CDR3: TGCGCCAGCAGCCAGTGGGACAGGGGCGAGACCCAGTACTTC. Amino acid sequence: CASSQWDRGETQYF. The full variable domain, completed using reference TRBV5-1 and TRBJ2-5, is KAGVTQTPRYLIKTRGQQVTLSCSPISGHRSVSWYQQTPGQGLQFLFEYFSETQRNKGNFPGRFSGRQFSNSRSEMNVSTLELGDSALYLCASSQWDRGETQYFGPGTRLLVL.

CDR3 residues: CASSLAGWTTNEQFF. CDR3 nucleotides: TGTGCCAGCAGCTTGGCAGGTTGGACAACTAATGAGCAGTTCTTC. The rearrangement links TRBV5-6 to TRBJ2-1, with D maybe TRBD1 (5 bases). Between the trimmed V and J ends, which lost 0 bases and 7 bases, there was a span of 14 bases. Germline V gene sequence: CDR1 SGHDT, CDR2 YYEEEE. The CDR3 covers 15 residues. Complete variable domain (other parts from reference TRBV5-6 and TRBJ2-1): DAGVTQSPTHLIKTRGQQVTLRCSPKSGHDTVSWYQQALGQGPQFIFQYYEEEERQRGNFPDRFSGHQFPNYSSELNVNALLLGDSALYLCASSLAGWTTNEQFFGPGTRLTVL.

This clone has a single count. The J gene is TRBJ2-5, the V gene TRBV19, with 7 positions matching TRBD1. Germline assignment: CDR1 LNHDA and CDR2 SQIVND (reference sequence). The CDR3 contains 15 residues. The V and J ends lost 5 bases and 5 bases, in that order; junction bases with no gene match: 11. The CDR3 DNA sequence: TGTGCCAGTAGTCCTTCCGACAGGGTGTGGGAGACCCAGTACTTC. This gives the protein CASSPSDRVWETQYF.

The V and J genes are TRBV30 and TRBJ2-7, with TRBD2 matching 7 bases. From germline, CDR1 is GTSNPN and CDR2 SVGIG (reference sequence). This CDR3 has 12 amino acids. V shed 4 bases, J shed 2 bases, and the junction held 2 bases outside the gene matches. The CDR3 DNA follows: TGTGCCTGGACTAGCGGTCCCTACGAGCAGTACTTC. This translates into CAWTSGPYEQYF.

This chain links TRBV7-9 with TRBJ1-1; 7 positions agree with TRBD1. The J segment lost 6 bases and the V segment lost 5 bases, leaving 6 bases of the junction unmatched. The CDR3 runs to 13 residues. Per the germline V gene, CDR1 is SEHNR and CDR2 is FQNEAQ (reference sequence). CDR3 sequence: CASSQTGSAEAFF. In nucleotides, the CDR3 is TGTGCCAGCAGCCAGACAGGGAGCGCTGAAGCTTTCTTT.

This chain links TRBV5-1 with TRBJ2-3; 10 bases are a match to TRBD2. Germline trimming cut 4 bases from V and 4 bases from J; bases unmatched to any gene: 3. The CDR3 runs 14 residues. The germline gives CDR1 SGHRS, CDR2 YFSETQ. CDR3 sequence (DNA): TGCGCCAGCAGCAGCGGGGGGGCCCCAGATACGCAGTATTTT. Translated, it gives CASSSGGAPDTQYF. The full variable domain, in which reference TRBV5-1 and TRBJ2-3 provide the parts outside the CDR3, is KAGVTQTPRYLIKTRGQQVTLSCSPISGHRSVSWYQQTPGQGLQFLFEYFSETQRNKGNFPGRFSGRQFSNSRSEMNVSTLELGDSALYLCASSSGGAPDTQYFGPGTRLTVL.

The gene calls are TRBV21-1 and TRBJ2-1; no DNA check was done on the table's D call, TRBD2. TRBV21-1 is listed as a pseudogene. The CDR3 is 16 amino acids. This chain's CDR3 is CASSIDPGLNPYEQFF. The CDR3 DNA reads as TGTGCCAGCAGCATCGATCCGGGACTCAACCCGTATGAGCAGTTCTTC.

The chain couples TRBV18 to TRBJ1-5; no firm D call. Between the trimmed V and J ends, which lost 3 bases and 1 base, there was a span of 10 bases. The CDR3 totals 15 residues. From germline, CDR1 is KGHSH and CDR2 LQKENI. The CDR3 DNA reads TGTGCCAGCTCACCTTTTGAGGGAAGCAATCAGCCCCAGCATTTT. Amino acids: CASSPFEGSNQPQHF.

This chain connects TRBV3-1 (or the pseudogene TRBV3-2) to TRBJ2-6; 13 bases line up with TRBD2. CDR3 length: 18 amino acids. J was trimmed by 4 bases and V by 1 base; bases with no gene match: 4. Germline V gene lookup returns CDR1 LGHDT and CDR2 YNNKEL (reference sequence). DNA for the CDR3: TGTGCCAGCAGCCAAGCTACTAGCGGGGGGGGCGGGGCCAACGTCCTGACTTTC. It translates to CASSQATSGGGGANVLTF.

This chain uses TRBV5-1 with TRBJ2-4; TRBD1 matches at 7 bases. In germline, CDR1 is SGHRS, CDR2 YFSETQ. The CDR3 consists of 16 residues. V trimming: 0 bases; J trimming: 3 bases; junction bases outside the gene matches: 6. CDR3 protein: CASSLVQGTFKNIQYF. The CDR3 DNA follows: TGCGCCAGCAGCTTGGTACAGGGGACCTTCAAAAACATTCAGTACTTC.

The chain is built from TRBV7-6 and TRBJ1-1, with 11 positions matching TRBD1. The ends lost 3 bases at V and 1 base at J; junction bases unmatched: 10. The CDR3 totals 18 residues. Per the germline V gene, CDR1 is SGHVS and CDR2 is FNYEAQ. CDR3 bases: TGTGCCAGCAGCTTTTCTAGGACAGGGGGCACCACGAACACTGAAGCTTTCTTT. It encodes CASSFSRTGGTTNTEAFF.

CDR3 bases: TGTGCCAGCAGTCCAAGGACTAGCGAGAACACAGATACGCAGTATTTT. Translated: CASSPRTSENTDTQYF. The rearrangement links TRBV27 to TRBJ2-3; 9 bases are shared with TRBD2. CDR1 and CDR2 (germline): MNHEY, SMNVEV (reference sequence). The CDR3 has 16 residues. V lost 5 bases to trimming and J lost 2 bases; unmatched junction nucleotides: 8.